The rows below give T cell receptor beta chains drawn from one sample of a study of T cells after posttransplantation cyclophosphamide. Produced via immunoSEQ multiplex PCR; TCRdb's table is partial and in-frame only. Observed in the sample are some 37,000 clones, none of them singletons. The sequenced sample was PBMCs. These receptors were taken from a girl between 5 and 17 years old in good health, CMV-negative, and a related stem cell transplant donor. Each CDR3 is given with its conserved first and last residue. Each record gives: J gene, D gene, clone size, V gene, CDR3 protein, CDR3 DNA. A D gene is named only where the DNA matches it firmly. Clone size is shown for a subset of rows, as once, few, many or a class of expanded clone.

TRBJ2-3 . few TRBV5-1 CASSLARGGRDTQYF TGCGCCAGCAGCTTAGCTAGGGGGGGAAGAGATACGCAGTATTTT
TRBJ1-1 . many TRBV30 CAWADPPGTPEAFF TGTGCCTGGGCAGACCCTCCCGGGACACCTGAAGCTTTCTTT
TRBJ2-5 TRBD1 . TRBV5-1 CASSLGTGGGETQYF TGCGCCAGCAGCTTGGGCACAGGGGGCGGAGAGACCCAGTACTTC
TRBJ1-1 . few TRBV29-1 CSVGQRLNTEAFF TGCAGCGTTGGACAGCGATTGAACACTGAAGCTTTCTTT
TRBJ1-6 TRBD1 few TRBV7-9 CASSFRDRGGSPLHF TGTGCCAGCAGCTTCCGGGACAGGGGAGGATCACCCCTCCACTTT
TRBJ1-1 . many TRBV6-1 CASSEASDSLTEAFF TGTGCCAGCAGTGAAGCGTCGGACAGTCTCACTGAAGCTTTCTTT
TRBJ1-1 . many TRBV2 CASSGDRNTEAFF TGTGCCAGCAGCGGCGACAGGAACACTGAAGCTTTCTTT
TRBJ2-2 . many TRBV7-3 CASSSNYRDTGELFF TGTGCCAGCAGCTCTAACTACAGGGACACCGGGGAGCTGTTTTTT
TRBJ2-2 TRBD2 few TRBV4-3 CASSPGLAGGANTGELFF TGCGCCAGCAGCCCCGGACTAGCGGGAGGGGCGAACACCGGGGAGCTGTTTTTT
TRBJ1-1 . many TRBV19 CASSIGGRTIQAFF TGTGCCAGTAGTATAGGAGGCCGAACTATTCAAGCTTTCTTT
TRBJ2-5 . few TRBV27 CASSIYSQETQYF TGTGCCAGCAGTATCTACAGCCAAGAGACCCAGTACTTC
TRBJ2-7 . few TRBV28 CASSTGHFSYEQYF TGTGCCAGCAGTACGGGACACTTCTCCTACGAGCAGTACTTC
TRBJ2-4 TRBD1 few TRBV30 CAWSVDRGPIALAKNIQYF TGTGCCTGGAGTGTAGACAGGGGGCCTATTGCCCTAGCCAAAAACATTCAGTACTTC
TRBJ1-1 . few TRBV28 CASSLPPARAFF TGTGCCAGCAGTTTACCGCCGGCCAGGGCTTTCTTT
TRBJ2-7 TRBD1 . TRBV27 CASSLRGTGTYEQYF TGTGCCAGCAGTTTACGGGGGACAGGGACCTACGAGCAGTACTTC
TRBJ2-1 . few TRBV6-5 CASARPGQSYNEQFF TGTGCCAGCGCCCGGCCAGGACAGTCCTACAATGAGCAGTTCTTC
TRBJ2-7 TRBD1 few TRBV2 CASKGDSLESEQYF TGTGCCAGCAAGGGGGACAGTCTGGAAAGCGAGCAGTACTTC
TRBJ2-1 TRBD2 few TRBV5-1 CASSLLARGELAGIEQFF TGCGCCAGCAGCTTGTTGGCAAGGGGCGAACTAGCGGGGATAGAGCAGTTCTTC
TRBJ1-2 . many TRBV4-3 CASSQGQTGASGYTF TGCGCCAGCAGCCAAGGCCAGACAGGCGCTAGTGGCTACACCTTC
TRBJ2-5 . few TRBV7-3 CASSLIVSTGQETQYF TGTGCCAGCAGCTTAATAGTCTCGACAGGCCAAGAGACCCAGTACTTC
TRBJ1-2 . many TRBV6-4 CASSPGWRGGYTF TGTGCCAGCAGCCCCGGTTGGAGGGGTGGCTACACCTTC
TRBJ2-1 TRBD2 many TRBV18 CASSRGLAGGSYNEQFF TGTGCCAGCTCACGTGGACTAGCGGGAGGGAGTTACAATGAGCAGTTCTTC
TRBJ2-7 . few TRBV6-5 CATAPRDKIYEQYF TGTGCCACCGCCCCCCGGGACAAGATCTACGAGCAGTACTTC
TRBJ1-1 . many TRBV5-4 CASSLEGVAEAFF TGTGCCAGCAGCTTGGAAGGGGTCGCTGAAGCTTTCTTT
TRBJ1-1 TRBD1 . TRBV30 CAWNRGGTEAFF TGTGCCTGGAACAGGGGTGGCACTGAAGCTTTCTTT
TRBJ2-7 TRBD2 many TRBV28 CASSSSGLVAYEQYF TGTGCCAGCAGTTCCTCCGGACTAGTAGCCTACGAGCAGTACTTC
TRBJ1-1 . many TRBV9 CASSELGGRGAEAFF TGTGCCAGCAGCGAACTAGGGGGGAGGGGAGCTGAAGCTTTCTTT
TRBJ2-3 TRBD2 . TRBV7-2 CASSPKLAGVVADTQYF TGTGCCAGCAGCCCAAAGCTAGCGGGAGTCGTCGCAGATACGCAGTATTTT
TRBJ2-7 TRBD1 many TRBV11-2 CASSLISGQPYEQYF TGTGCCAGCAGCTTAATTTCGGGACAGCCTTACGAGCAGTACTTC
TRBJ2-7 TRBD1 . TRBV7-2 CASSLVIGGHEQYF TGTGCCAGCAGCTTAGTTATAGGGGGCCACGAGCAGTACTTC
TRBJ2-1 . . TRBV11-2 CASSLAGDNSYNEQFF TGTGCCAGCAGCTTAGCGGGAGACAACTCCTACAATGAGCAGTTCTTC
TRBJ1-1 . many TRBV28 CASSYFQGSDMNTEAFF TGTGCCAGCAGTTACTTCCAGGGAAGCGACATGAACACTGAAGCTTTCTTT
TRBJ2-7 . few TRBV6-5 CASSRGGASSYEQYF TGTGCCAGCAGTAGGGGGGGGGCGAGTTCCTACGAGCAGTACTTC
TRBJ2-1 TRBD2 . TRBV9 CASSLSGTSEIHEQFF TGTGCCAGCAGCCTCTCCGGGACTAGCGAAATCCATGAGCAGTTCTTC
TRBJ1-4 . few TRBV7-9 CASSAGPRKANEKLFF TGTGCCAGCAGCGCGGGGCCCCGGAAGGCTAATGAAAAACTGTTTTTT
TRBJ2-2 . many TRBV5-6 CASSLVGNTRTGELFF TGTGCCAGCAGCTTGGTCGGCAATACGAGGACCGGGGAGCTGTTTTTT
TRBJ1-1 . many TRBV4-2 CASSQDGRVNTEAFF TGTGCCAGCAGCCAAGACGGCAGGGTAAACACTGAAGCTTTCTTT
TRBJ2-2 TRBD1 many TRBV7-3 CASTNQDRQGTNTGELFF TGTGCCAGCACCAATCAGGACAGACAGGGGACGAACACCGGGGAGCTGTTTTTT
TRBJ2-7 . . TRBV2 CASSDTSFSYEQYF TGTGCCAGCAGTGATACTTCTTTCTCCTACGAGCAGTACTTC